A selection of T cell receptor beta chains follows, all from one sample in a study of CD8 T cells in Susac syndrome. TCRdb reprocessed the immunoSEQ multiplex PCR reads with MiXCR, giving one entry per CDR3 protein. The sample lists about 160,000 distinct CDR3 sequences; around 93% were seen once. Sequencing was done on a sample of CD4+ T cells from PBMCs. The receptor set was obtained from a human donor in good health. CDR3s include the opening cysteine and the closing phenylalanine or tryptophan. A D gene is named only where the DNA matches it firmly. Only some rows state a clone size, as once, few, many or a class for expanded clones.

CDR3 protein	CDR3 DNA	CDR3 length	clone size	V gene	J gene	D gene
CASSLEGGAGANVLTF	TGTGCCAGCAGCTTGGAGGGCGGGGCTGGGGCCAACGTCCTGACTTTC	16	-	TRBV5-6	TRBJ2-6	-
CAWSRAGHLGETQYF	TGTGCCTGGAGTCGAGCGGGTCACCTTGGGGAGACCCAGTACTTC	15	-	TRBV30	TRBJ2-5	-
CASSLFAGESTEAFF	TGCGCCAGCAGCTTGTTCGCGGGGGAGAGCACTGAAGCTTTCTTT	15	-	TRBV5-1	TRBJ1-1	-
CASSPTSGSTDTQYF	TGTGCCAGCTCTCCAACTAGCGGAAGCACAGATACGCAGTATTTT	15	-	TRBV18	TRBJ2-3	TRBD2
CASKKQGLPGELFF	TGTGCCAGCAAGAAGCAGGGACTGCCGGGGGAGCTGTTTTTT	14	-	TRBV2	TRBJ2-2	-
CASSYRVDTEAFF	TGTGCCAGCAGCTACAGGGTGGACACTGAAGCTTTCTTT	13	-	TRBV3-1	TRBJ1-1	-
CASSSNRDRDVLF	TGTGCCAGCAGCTCAAACCGGGACAGGGATGTTCTCTTC	13	-	TRBV7-2	TRBJ2-1	TRBD1
CATIPDIFPSGANVLTF	TGTGCCACCATCCCGGACATCTTCCCCTCTGGGGCCAACGTCCTGACTTTC	17	-	TRBV24-1	TRBJ2-6	-
CASSVGTQFTQETQYF	TGTGCCAGCAGCGTAGGGACTCAATTTACCCAAGAGACCCAGTACTTC	16	-	TRBV9	TRBJ2-5	-
CASSPDRGGKENIQYF	TGTGCCAGCAGCCCCGACAGGGGCGGAAAGGAAAACATTCAGTACTTC	16	once	TRBV3-1	TRBJ2-4	TRBD1
CSVEDATKLGEQYF	TGCAGCGTTGAAGACGCCACTAAACTTGGCGAGCAGTACTTC	14	-	TRBV29-1	TRBJ2-7	-
CASSSRGPLGGYTF	TGTGCCAGCAGCTCGCGAGGCCCCCTGGGTGGCTACACCTTC	14	-	TRBV7-2	TRBJ1-2	-
CASSPGLGDEQYF	TGTGCCAGCTCACCCGGGCTAGGGGACGAGCAGTACTTC	13	-	TRBV18	TRBJ2-7	-
CASSQGSFGRAGRGAYEQYF	TGCGCCAGCAGCCAAGGGAGTTTTGGCAGGGCCGGACGTGGGGCATACGAGCAGTACTTC	20	-	TRBV4-1	TRBJ2-7	-
CSVTSRDRGWQETQYF	TGCAGCGTAACGTCCCGCGACAGGGGGTGGCAAGAGACCCAGTACTTC	16	-	TRBV29-1	TRBJ2-5	TRBD1
CASSQWTGGTYNEQFF	TGTGCCAGCAGCCAATGGACAGGGGGAACCTACAATGAGCAGTTCTTC	16	-	TRBV3-1	TRBJ2-1	TRBD1
CSVVGGGETQYF	TGCAGCGTTGTTGGAGGGGGAGAGACCCAGTACTTC	12	-	TRBV29-1	TRBJ2-5	-
CASSSFNRSQHF	TGTGCCAGCAGCAGTTTTAATCGCAGCCAGCATTTT	12	-	TRBV21-1	TRBJ1-5	-
CSVGDRNTEAFF	TGCAGCGTTGGGGACAGAAACACTGAAGCTTTCTTT	12	once	TRBV29-1	TRBJ1-1	TRBD1
CASSLVQGVPNSPLHF	TGTGCCAGCAGCTTAGTCCAGGGGGTCCCTAATTCACCCCTCCACTTT	16	-	TRBV7-2	TRBJ1-6	TRBD1
CASSQSDEPREGQETQYF	TGCGCCAGCAGTCAATCGGATGAGCCCCGGGAGGGCCAAGAGACCCAGTACTTC	18	-	TRBV23-1	TRBJ2-5	TRBD2
CASSGPVEGGGSPLHF	TGCGCCAGCAGCGGCCCGGTGGAGGGAGGTGGTTCACCCCTCCACTTT	16	-	TRBV5-1	TRBJ1-6	-
CSARRQGAKGNYGYTF	TGCAGTGCTAGAAGACAGGGGGCGAAGGGTAACTATGGCTACACCTTC	16	-	TRBV20-1	TRBJ1-2	TRBD1